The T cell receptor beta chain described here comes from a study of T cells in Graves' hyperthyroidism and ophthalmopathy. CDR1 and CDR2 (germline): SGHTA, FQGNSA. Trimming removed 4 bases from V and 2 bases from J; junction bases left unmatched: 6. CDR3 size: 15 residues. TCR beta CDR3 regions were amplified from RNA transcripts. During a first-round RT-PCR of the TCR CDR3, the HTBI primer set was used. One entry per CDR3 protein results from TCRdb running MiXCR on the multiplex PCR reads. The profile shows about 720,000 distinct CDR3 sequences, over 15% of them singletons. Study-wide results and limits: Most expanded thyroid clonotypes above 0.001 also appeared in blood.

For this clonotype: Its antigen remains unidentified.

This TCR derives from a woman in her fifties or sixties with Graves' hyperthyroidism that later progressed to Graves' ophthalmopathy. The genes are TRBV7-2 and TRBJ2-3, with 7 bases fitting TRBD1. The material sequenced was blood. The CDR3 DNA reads TGTGCCAGCAGCTGGGACAGCCTCTCCACAGATACGCAGTATTTT. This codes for CASSWDSLSTDTQYF. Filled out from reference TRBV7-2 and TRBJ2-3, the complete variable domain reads GAGVSQSPSNKVTEKGKDVELRCDPISGHTALYWYRQSLGQGLEFLIYFQGNSAPDKSGLPSDRFSAERTGGSVSTLTIQRTQQEDSAVYLCASSWDSLSTDTQYFGPGTRLTVL.